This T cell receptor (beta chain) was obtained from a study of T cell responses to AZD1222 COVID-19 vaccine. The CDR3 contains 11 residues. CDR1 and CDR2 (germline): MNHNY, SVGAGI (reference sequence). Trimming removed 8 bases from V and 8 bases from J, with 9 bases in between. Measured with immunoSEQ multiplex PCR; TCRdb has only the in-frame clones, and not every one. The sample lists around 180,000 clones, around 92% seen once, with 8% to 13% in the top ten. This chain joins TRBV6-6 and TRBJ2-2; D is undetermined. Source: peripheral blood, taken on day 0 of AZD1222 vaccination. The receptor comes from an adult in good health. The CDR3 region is CASAVSGELFF. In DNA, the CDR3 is TGTGCCAGCGCGGTATCAGGGGAGCTGTTTTTT.